This T cell receptor beta chain was recorded in a study of blood T cell repertoires in COVID-19 (dated by TCRdb to 2018 to 2021). About the study as a whole: Collaborator samples came from the United States, Italy and Spain and covered acute and convalescent phases of COVID-19. Subjects who had been exposed to COVID-19, were actively infected with it, or had recovered from it provided the deeply sampled blood TCRbeta repertoires that made up the dataset. The prospective study material was composed of cDNA or gDNA derived from T cells, B-cell-depleted T cells, or PBMCs. The sample metadata nearly always contained a de-identified subject ID, COVID-19 status, age in years and sex. Samples came from the ongoing ImmuneRACE study (first 160 participants) plus 1,254 subjects from 6 global collaborators. HLA class I and class II types, where available, came from metadata supplied by the sample provider rather than from assay-based typing. The repertoires were made available in a free public database intended to serve as a resource for research on the immune response to SARS-CoV-2.

The immunoSEQ Assay, a bias-controlled multiplex PCR, was used to amplify TCRbeta CDR3 regions from genomic DNA. In the original analysis: The number of nucleated cells in each sample was estimated by amplification of reference gene primers within the assay. To quantify the absolute abundance of each unique TCRbeta CDR3 rearrangement, sequence reads were collapsed and filtered. For each sample, productive Simpson clonality was calculated by taking the square root of Simpson's diversity index across productive rearrangements. Here the immuneACCESS table is served through TCRdb, limited to in-frame sequences with V and J called. Missing clones are a known gap in these copies; in checked studies unresolved V genes cover under half, and the rest lacks a known reason. D and trimming come from the DNA, and the V and J calls and clone size come from that table. Here the sample has about 42,000 clones; 92% occur a single time. Approximately 8.3% of the sample is taken by the ten largest.

Per the germline V gene (reference sequence), LGHDT is the CDR1 and YNNKEL is the CDR2. V lost 1 base and J lost 10 bases; the stretch between them is 13 bases long. Taken from cysteine to phenylalanine, the CDR3 has 13 residues. Of the read, only the CDR3 DNA is kept; its 39 bases are in frame from base 1. General findings and caveats noted by the study authors: Clinical and demographic metadata were provided uncurated, with the amount varying by source and participant.

In the case of this clone: Its cognate antigen has yet to be identified. Base qualities are not recorded, but no much larger clone differs from it by a single base.

Each collaborating institution followed its own protocols to collect whole blood in K2EDTA tubes. For TCRbeta analysis, collaborators shipped samples as frozen whole blood, isolated PBMCs, or DNA extracted from either of those sample types. The sample taken for sequencing was peripheral blood. The V and J segments used are TRBV3-1 (or the pseudogene TRBV3-2) and TRBJ1-1; the D gene is not confidently resolved. The receptor was derived from a man in his fifties or sixties with active COVID-19. In nucleotide form, the sequence is TGTGCCAGCAGCCAAGGTAACCGAGGAGGAGCTTTCTTT. It is translated as CASSQGNRGGAFF.